Reported below is one TCR beta chain. What it binds is not known. The data were taken from a study of graft-versus-host responses after intestinal transplantation. At the level of the study: Among the recipients, transplants were multivisceral, liver-intestinal, or isolated intestinal. The recipients all started with anti-thymocyte globulin induction and then took tacrolimus and steroids for roughly 3 years.

TCRdb's table, derived via immunoSEQ multiplex PCR, lists solely in-frame clones and lacks some. The table records fewer than 95,000 clones, about 93% of them present only once. Points from the study as a whole: GvH clones turned up in recipient marrow; some had shown up first in ileum or blood. Early post-transplant HvG declines tracked with peak circulating GvH clone levels.

With 0 bases clipped from V and 2 bases from J, the junction kept 4 bases outside the gene matches. In germline, CDR1 is PRHDT, CDR2 FYEKMQ (reference sequence). The CDR3 sequence is 15 residues long. The sequence came from a human donor who received an intestinal transplant. The rearrangement joins TRBV13 to TRBJ2-7; 7 bases agree with TRBD2. Sequencing was performed on unstimulated CD8+ T cells sorted from spleen or lymph node cells, taken before intestinal transplant. CDR3 bases: TGTGCCAGCAGCTTAGGCGACGGGGGGACCTACGAGCAGTACTTC. Translating it yields CASSLGDGGTYEQYF.